Listed below are T cell receptor beta chains from one sample, sequenced in a study of shared clonotypes between healthy human individuals. TCRdb's table, derived via immunoSEQ multiplex PCR, lists solely in-frame clones and lacks some. This sample carries roughly 2.2 million clones, 80% to 95% of them seen once, and the ten largest clones take around 0.38%. Sequencing was carried out using naive CD4+ T cells from PBMCs. The origin of the receptors is a man younger than 30 in good health. Some clones in this sample may be carry-over from other donors' samples. The conserved cysteine and the conserved F or W are not part of the CDR3 here. D genes are given only for firm matches.

TRBJ1-5 | TRBD1 | TRBV18 | ASRTGDNQPQH
TRBJ1-1 | TRBD1 | TRBV28 | ASSTGDGKAF
TRBJ1-3 | NA | TRBV11-2 | ASSSLGAGNTIY
TRBJ2-5 | NA | TRBV6-5 | ASSFPGSATQY
TRBJ2-2 | TRBD1 | TRBV13 | ASSIAGTGHQKNTGELF
TRBJ1-2 | NA | TRBV20-1 | SAGQDP
TRBJ1-5 | NA | TRBV5-1 | ASSLSADQPQH
TRBJ1-1 | TRBD1 | TRBV4-2 | ASSQDLTGVSAEAF
TRBJ1-5 | NA | TRBV11-2 | ASSGGSNQPQH
TRBJ2-7 | NA | TRBV5-1 | ASRNFGAIEQY
TRBJ2-1 | TRBD2 | TRBV28 | ASSTSGRVGDEQF
TRBJ2-7 | NA | TRBV11-2 | ASSLNIGDILFSYEQY
TRBJ2-3 | NA | TRBV7-9 | ASSPTQGWGTDTQY
TRBJ2-3 | NA | TRBV9 | ASSVVGAASPQY
TRBJ1-3 | NA | TRBV5-1 | ASSSGSGNTIY
TRBJ2-3 | NA | TRBV7-2 | ASSLSRDTQY
TRBJ2-3 | NA | TRBV5-5 | ASSLVRGTSDTQY
TRBJ2-4 | NA | TRBV7-2 | ASSLVSRDDIQY
TRBJ2-7 | NA | TRBV7-2 | ASSPDRQQSYEQY
TRBJ2-5 | NA | TRBV9 | ASSVAASPRQETQY
TRBJ2-5 | NA | TRBV9 | ASSVDRAFETQY
TRBJ2-7 | NA | TRBV2 | ASNVAGSYEQY
TRBJ1-1 | NA | TRBV12-5 | ASVPSGGRTEAF
TRBJ1-5 | NA | TRBV21-1 | ASSKYERDRPYNQPQH
TRBJ2-1 | NA | TRBV6-5 | ASSYSSPAQGQF
TRBJ2-7 | TRBD2 | TRBV5-4 | ASSLGASGINEQY
TRBJ1-5 | NA | TRBV6-6 | ASSTRRGGGNQPQH